This T cell receptor beta chain was recovered during a study of human T cells and chemical hapten exposure. Notes on the study in general: Relative to control repertoires, expanded TCRs gave rise to significantly more large CDR3 similarity clusters.

This clonotype was detected only a few times. Its antigen is not identified. Time point meaning: patch test 2, 6 weeks after DPC sensitization. The treatment is: therapeutic diphenylcyclopropenone sensitization with weekly scalp DPC. TCRdb used MiXCR to reprocess the RACE reads, holding one entry per CDR3 protein. The table includes 330,000 or so distinct CDR3 sequences, about 6% detected once. Sequences were derived from whole blood, sampled in connection with sensitization to the hapten diphenylcyclopropenone (DPC). The TCR originated in a woman under 30 with alopecia areata. Some clones in this sample may be carry-over from other donors' samples.

Written as DNA, the CDR3 is TGCAGCGTTGATCCTATCGACAGCTATGGCTACACCTTC. It is translated as CSVDPIDSYGYTF. J is TRBJ1-2 and V is TRBV29-1; perhaps TRBD1 as D (5 bases). V lost 3 bases and J lost 4, with 12 bases in between. CDR1 and CDR2 from the germline V gene are SQVTM and ANQGSEA. The CDR3 covers 13 residues.